This entry lists 31 T cell receptor beta chains sequenced from one sample in a study of T cell changes during pregnancy in multiple sclerosis. The assay was immunoSEQ multiplex PCR, and TCRdb's table has in-frame clones only and misses some. The profile shows roughly 42,000 clones, 85% to 90% of them singletons. Sequenced material: CD4+ T cells from peripheral blood mononuclear cells, taken in the first trimester of pregnancy. Receptor source: a female donor with multiple sclerosis, enrolled in a pregnancy study.

This chain connects TRBV11-3 to TRBJ2-2; 11 bases are a match to TRBD2. In germline, CDR1 is SGHNT, CDR2 YENEEA. CDR3 length equals 17 residues. Trimming took 5 bases from V and 3 from J; bases not matched to a gene: 8. The CDR3 DNA reads TGTGCCAGCAGCCCCGGGACTAGCGGAAGGGACACCGGGGAGCTGTTTTTT. This gives the protein CASSPGTSGRDTGELFF.

This rearrangement joins TRBV27 to TRBJ2-5, with TRBD1 matching 7 bases. CDR1 is MNHEY, CDR2 SMNVEV, per germline (reference sequence). This CDR3 has 15 residues. Losses at the gene ends were 4 bases for V and 5 bases for J; bases not matched to a gene: 10. The CDR3 region has the DNA TGTGCCAGCAGTTCCCTATCGACAGGGCAGGAGACCCAGTACTTC. Translation gives CASSSLSTGQETQYF.

The count of this clone is one. This CDR3 reads CASSRRLAGGPEGELFF. CDR3 nucleotide sequence: TGCGCCAGCAGCCGCAGACTAGCGGGAGGGCCGGAGGGGGAGCTGTTTTTT. The V call is TRBV4-3, the J call TRBJ2-2, with 14 bases that match TRBD2. Germline CDR1 and CDR2: LGHNA and YSLEER. The CDR3 loop spans 17 amino acids. V lost 4 bases, J lost 8 bases, and 9 bases stayed unmatched.

The chain links TRBV4-2 to TRBJ1-4; 7 bases agree with TRBD1. Trimming at V came to 4 bases and at J to 8 bases, leaving 13 bases not matched to a gene. Germline CDR1 reads LGHNA; CDR2 reads YNFKEQ. This CDR3 has 16 amino acids. CDR3 protein: CASSPGPGGPGEKLFF. DNA of the CDR3: TGTGCCAGCAGCCCCGGCCCAGGGGGGCCGGGGGAAAAACTGTTTTTT.

The CDR3 nucleotides read TGTGCCAGCAGCCACCCGGGAGCCGCCATGAACACTGAAGCTTTCTTT. This codes for CASSHPGAAMNTEAFF. The V call is TRBV2, the J call TRBJ1-1, with D unresolved. Trimming stripped 6 bases from V and 0 bases from J, with 17 bases between. Per germline, CDR1 SNHLY and CDR2 FYNNEI. The CDR3 runs 16 residues.

The J gene is TRBJ2-1, the V gene TRBV25-1; D remains unclear. Trimming removed 2 bases at V and 6 bases at J, with 11 bases between. The CDR3 totals 14 residues. Germline V gene data show CDR1 as MGHDK and CDR2 as SYGVNS. CDR3 nucleotide sequence: TGTGCCAGCAGTGAACTACGCTTCCTCAATGAGCAGTTCTTC. Residues: CASSELRFLNEQFF.

The chain uses TRBV1 and TRBJ2-7; TRBD2, as called in the table, went unchecked against the DNA. TRBV1 is reported as a pseudogene. The CDR3 consists of 19 residues. Here the CDR3 DNA reads TGCACCCGGGATTTTGGGTTAAATGGGGGACTAGCGGCCTCCTACGAGCAGTACTTC. Protein sequence: CTRDFGLNGGLAASYEQYF.

The V gene is TRBV28, the J gene TRBJ1-2; a possible D gene is TRBD1 (6 bases). Germline V CDR1 and CDR2: MDHEN, SYDVKM. V gave up 3 bases and J gave up 4 bases, with 12 bases separating them. The CDR3 totals 14 residues. Here the CDR3 DNA reads TGTGCCAGCAGTTTTCCACAGGGCCCCTATGGCTACACCTTC. Its protein product is CASSFPQGPYGYTF.

V usage is TRBV28 and J usage is TRBJ2-2; no firm D call. Germline CDR1 MDHEN, CDR2 SYDVKM. The CDR3 is 14 residues long. The V and J ends lost 6 bases and 0 bases respectively, with 8 bases between them. In DNA form, the CDR3 reads TGTGCCAGCAGAAGGAGCCCGAACACCGGGGAGCTGTTTTTT. Its protein product is CASRRSPNTGELFF.

This chain links TRBV7-2 with TRBJ2-3; D remains unclear. The CDR3 consists of 13 residues. V was pared by 6 bases and J by 4 bases, with 11 bases between. CDR1 and CDR2 from the germline V gene are SGHTA and FQGNSA. The CDR3 DNA reads as TGTGCCAGCAGGACATATCTGGCAGATACGCAGTATTTT. Protein: CASRTYLADTQYF.

This chain joins TRBV25-1 and TRBJ2-5; no definite D call. V shed 6 bases and J shed 5 bases, with 4 bases lying between them. Germline CDR1 MGHDK, CDR2 SYGVNS. The CDR3 runs 10 residues. CDR3 sequence reads: CASSFETQYF. As DNA, the CDR3 is TGTGCCAGCAGCTTTGAGACCCAGTACTTC.

V and J are TRBV30 and TRBJ2-7; 12 bases fit TRBD1. The CDR3 contains 17 residues. CDR1 and CDR2 (germline): GTSNPN, SVGIG (reference sequence). The trim removed 2 bases at V and 4 bases at J, leaving 12 bases unmatched. CDR3 nucleotides: TGTGCCTGGAGTTCCCGGGTCGGGACAGGGGGCGCTTACGAGCAGTACTTC. This encodes CAWSSRVGTGGAYEQYF.

This sequence joins TRBV6-6 and TRBJ2-5, with 7 bases fitting TRBD2. Germline V gene data show CDR1 as MNHNY and CDR2 as SVGAGI (reference sequence). The CDR3 contains 16 residues. With V trimmed by 2 bases and J by 0 bases, 6 bases remained unmatched. CDR3 DNA: TGTGCCAGCAGTTACGAGGGAGGGATGTACCAAGAGACCCAGTACTTC. Translation gives CASSYEGGMYQETQYF.

This clone has a single count. The chain uses TRBV30 and TRBJ1-5; maybe TRBD1 (5 bases). Germline V CDR1 and CDR2: GTSNPN, SVGIG (reference sequence). V lost 0 bases and J 7 bases, leaving 13 bases between the germline ends. The CDR3 runs to 14 residues. The CDR3 loop reads CAWSVSGPGQPQHF. As DNA, the CDR3 is TGTGCCTGGAGTGTGTCAGGGCCAGGGCAGCCCCAGCATTTT.

The chain couples TRBV7-8 to TRBJ1-5, with D possibly matching TRBD1 (5 bases). The length of the CDR3 is 15 residues. Trimming took off 5 bases at V and 6 bases at J, with 17 bases between the two ends. Germline V gives CDR1 SGHVS, CDR2 FQNEAQ. CDR3 sequence reads: CASSPDGQGGQPQHF. The CDR3, as DNA: TGTGCCAGCAGCCCCGACGGCCAGGGAGGTCAGCCCCAGCATTTT.

The rearrangement uses TRBV28 and TRBJ2-1; D remains ambiguous. The CDR3 runs to 11 residues. Trimming left V 6 bases short and J 4 bases short, with 4 bases between. CDR1 and CDR2 (germline): MDHEN, SYDVKM. The CDR3 bases are TGTGCCAGCAGCCATTACAATGAGCAGTTCTTC. Translation gives CASSHYNEQFF.

This clone is a singleton in its sample. The chain is built from TRBV6-1 and TRBJ1-1; TRBD1 agrees at 8 bases. Germline CDR1 and CDR2: MNHNS and SASEGT. This CDR3 is built from 13 residues. Trimming took 6 bases from V and 5 from J; bases not matched to a gene: 5. This CDR3 is CASRDRARTEAFF. CDR3 nucleotides: TGTGCCAGCAGGGACAGGGCGAGGACTGAAGCTTTCTTT.

The rearrangement uses TRBV19 and TRBJ2-5; no reliable D call. This CDR3 comprises 14 residues. V lost 7 bases and J lost 3, with 15 bases in between. The germline gives CDR1 LNHDA, CDR2 SQIVND (reference sequence). The CDR3: CASNVRVSEETQYF. The CDR3 region has the DNA TGTGCCAGTAACGTCCGGGTGAGCGAAGAGACCCAGTACTTC.

The CDR3 coding sequence is TGTGCCAGCTCAGCATCGACTAGCGGGCTGAACACCGGGGAGCTGTTTTTT. Translation gives CASSASTSGLNTGELFF. This sequence joins TRBV18 and TRBJ2-2; 10 bases agree with TRBD2. The CDR3 has 17 amino acids. CDR1 and CDR2 from the germline V gene are KGHSH and LQKENI. With V trimmed by 5 bases and J by 1 base, 7 bases remained unmatched. The whole variable domain, filled in from reference TRBV18 and TRBJ2-2, reads NAGVMQNPRHLVRRRGQEARLRCSPMKGHSHVYWYRQLPEEGLKFMVYLQKENIIDESGMPKERFSAEFPKEGPSILRIQQVVRGDSAAYFCASSASTSGLNTGELFFGEGSRLTVL.

The chain carries TRBV4-3 and TRBJ2-3; 7 bases map to TRBD2. This CDR3 spans 16 amino acids. V lost 0 bases to trimming and J lost 4 bases; unmatched junction nucleotides: 7. Per the germline V gene, CDR1 is LGHNA and CDR2 is YSLEER. The CDR3 DNA follows: TGCGCCAGCAGCCAAGATCTGGCGGGAGTAGCAGATACGCAGTATTTT. Translated, it gives CASSQDLAGVADTQYF.

The chain carries TRBV30 and TRBJ1-3; 11 positions agree with TRBD1. V was pared by 7 bases and J by 3 bases, with 8 bases of the junction left unmatched. The germline CDR1 and CDR2 sequences are GTSNPN and SVGIG (reference sequence). The CDR3 is made up of 15 amino acids. CDR3 amino acids: CASTDRGRFGNTIYF. CDR3 nucleotide sequence: TGTGCCTCCACGGACAGGGGGCGCTTTGGAAACACCATATATTTT.

J is TRBJ1-4 and V is TRBV27; D not resolved. With 2 bases removed from V and 5 bases from J, the gap between germline ends came to 12 bases. Germline V gene sequence: CDR1 MNHEY, CDR2 SMNVEV (reference sequence). The CDR3 runs 15 residues. CDR3 bases: TGTGCCAGCAGTTTAAAGTATCAGCGAAATGAAAAACTGTTTTTT. Its protein product is CASSLKYQRNEKLFF.

In its sample, this clone was seen once. V gene TRBV29-1 combines with J gene TRBJ2-7; 7 nucleotides line up with TRBD2. The CDR3 contains 11 residues. V was pared by 6 bases and J by 6 bases, with 5 bases of the junction left unmatched. Germline V lookup: CDR1 SQVTM, CDR2 ANQGSEA. Here the CDR3 DNA reads TGCAGCGTCATGGGAGGGGCCGAGCAGTACTTC. Translation gives CSVMGGAEQYF.

The chain couples TRBV7-2 to TRBJ2-3; 7 bases fit TRBD1. Losses at the gene ends were 3 bases for V and 2 bases for J; bases not matched to a gene: 8. Germline CDR1 reads SGHTA; CDR2 reads FQGNSA. The CDR3 runs 16 residues. The CDR3 spells CASSLGPDRFTDTQYF. In DNA form, the CDR3 reads TGTGCCAGCAGCTTGGGTCCGGACAGGTTCACAGATACGCAGTATTTT. The complete variable domain, with remaining parts taken from reference TRBV7-2 and TRBJ2-3, reads GAGVSQSPSNKVTEKGKDVELRCDPISGHTALYWYRQSLGQGLEFLIYFQGNSAPDKSGLPSDRFSAERTGGSVSTLTIQRTQQEDSAVYLCASSLGPDRFTDTQYFGPGTRLTVL.

The gene calls are TRBV4-1 and TRBJ2-2; TRBD2 agrees at 11 bases. With 5 bases clipped from V and 4 bases from J, the junction kept 9 bases outside the gene matches. This CDR3 region has 17 residues. Germline CDR1 MGHRA, CDR2 YSYEKL. The chain's CDR3 is CASSGQLAGVITGELFF. As DNA, the CDR3 is TGCGCCAGCAGCGGCCAACTAGCGGGAGTGATCACCGGGGAGCTGTTTTTT.

The chain uses TRBV11-3 and TRBJ2-2; possibly TRBD2 for D (6 bases). The germline V gene has CDR1 SGHNT and CDR2 YENEEA. Trimming removed 2 bases from V and 3 bases from J, with 13 bases in between. The CDR3 spans 16 residues. CDR3 sequence reads: CASSLRGRPDTGELFF. The CDR3 bases are TGTGCCAGCAGCTTACGGGGGAGGCCTGACACCGGGGAGCTGTTTTTT.

J is TRBJ2-3 and V is TRBV7-8; D perhaps matches TRBD2 (5 bases). CDR3 size: 13 residues. Germline CDR1 is SGHVS and CDR2 is FQNEAQ. V lost 5 bases to trimming and J lost 7 bases, with 13 bases between them. The CDR3 is CASSRTDSHTQYF. Written as DNA, the CDR3 is TGTGCCAGCAGCCGAACGGACTCGCATACGCAGTATTTT.

CDR3 loop: CAWGTGGSNQPQHF. The CDR3 nucleotides read TGTGCCTGGGGAACAGGTGGGAGCAATCAGCCCCAGCATTTT. The rearrangement joins TRBV30 to TRBJ1-5; possible D gene TRBD1, 5 bases. Germline CDR1 is GTSNPN and CDR2 is SVGIG (reference sequence). The V end lost 5 bases, the J end lost 1 base, and 12 bases lay between the germline ends. The CDR3 length is 14 residues. Full variable domain (outside the CDR3, taken from reference TRBV30 and TRBJ1-5): SQTIHQWPATLVQPVGSPLSLECTVEGTSNPNLYWYRQAAGRGLQLLFYSVGIGQISSEVPQNLSASRPQDRQFILSSKKLLLSDSGFYLCAWGTGGSNQPQHFGDGTRLSIL.

The chain couples TRBV19 to TRBJ2-1; no clear D gene. Trimming removed 1 base at V and 7 bases at J, with 17 bases between. This CDR3 has 16 residues. Looked up from germline, CDR1 is LNHDA and CDR2 is SQIVND (reference sequence). The CDR3 DNA reads as TGTGCCAGTAGTATAGGAAGCGCGACCCCCAATAATGAGCAGTTCTTC. Its translation: CASSIGSATPNNEQFF.

The sample holds one count of this clone. The chain joins TRBV10-3 to TRBJ2-6; 9 nucleotides agree with TRBD2. The CDR3 spans 20 residues. The V gene end was trimmed by 3 bases and the J gene end by 0 bases; junction bases not matched to a gene: 12. Germline-derived CDR1 and CDR2 are ENHRY and SYGVKD. The CDR3 loop is CAISDGLAGLINSGANVLTF. The CDR3, as DNA: TGTGCCATCAGTGACGGCCTAGCGGGATTAATTAACTCTGGGGCCAACGTCCTGACTTTC.

J is TRBJ2-1 and V is TRBV7-2, with 16 bases lining up with TRBD2. Germline CDR1 and CDR2: SGHTA and FQGNSA. With 0 bases clipped from V and 6 bases from J, the junction kept 2 bases outside the gene matches. This CDR3 spans 17 amino acids. As DNA, the CDR3 is TGTGCCAGCAGCTTAGCGGGACTAGCGGGAGGGGCCAATGAGCAGTTCTTC. Amino acids: CASSLAGLAGGANEQFF.